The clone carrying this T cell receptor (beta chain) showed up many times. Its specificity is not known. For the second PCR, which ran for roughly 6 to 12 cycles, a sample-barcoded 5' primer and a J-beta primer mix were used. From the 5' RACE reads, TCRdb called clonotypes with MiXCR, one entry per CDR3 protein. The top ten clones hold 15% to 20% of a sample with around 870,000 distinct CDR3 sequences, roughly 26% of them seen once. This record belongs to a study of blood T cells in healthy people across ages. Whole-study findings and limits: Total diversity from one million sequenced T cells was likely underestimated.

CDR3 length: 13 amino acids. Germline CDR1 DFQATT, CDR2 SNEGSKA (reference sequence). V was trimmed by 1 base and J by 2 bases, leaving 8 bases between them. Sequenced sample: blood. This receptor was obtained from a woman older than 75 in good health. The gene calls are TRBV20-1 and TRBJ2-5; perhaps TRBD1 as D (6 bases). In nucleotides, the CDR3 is TGCAGTGCTAGAGGGACAGAGCAAGAGACCCAGTACTTC. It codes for CSARGTEQETQYF.